This T cell receptor (beta chain) emerged from a study of CD8 T cells in ankylosing spondylitis. Broader study findings: Disease-linked clones reportedly concentrated significantly in matched ankylosing spondylitis synovial fluid. Ankylosing spondylitis blood appeared to carry a characteristic TCR beta motif of roughly 8 highly homologous variants.

The CDR3 runs 15 residues. Germline V lookup: CDR1 SGHNT, CDR2 YYREEE (reference sequence). This clonotype came up a few times. Its target is unknown. The junction departs from the called germline gene at one end, perhaps through a read error. TCR beta libraries were made by quantitative 5'-RACE with molecular barcodes. TCRdb re-analysed the 5' RACE reads in MiXCR, keeping a single row per CDR3 protein. The repertoire includes some 240,000 distinct CDR3 sequences, 5.5% to 7.5% of them detected once, and about 14% sits in the top ten. This receptor was taken from a male donor with ankylosing spondylitis. Sequencing input: blood, either unsorted or a sorted T cell fraction (not recorded which). This rearrangement joins TRBV5-4 to TRBJ2-2; D possibly matches TRBD1 or TRBD2 (5 bases each). The CDR3 DNA reads TGTGTCAGCACACAAGGGACGGCGAACACCGGGGAGCTGTTTTTT. It translates to CVSTQGTANTGELFF.